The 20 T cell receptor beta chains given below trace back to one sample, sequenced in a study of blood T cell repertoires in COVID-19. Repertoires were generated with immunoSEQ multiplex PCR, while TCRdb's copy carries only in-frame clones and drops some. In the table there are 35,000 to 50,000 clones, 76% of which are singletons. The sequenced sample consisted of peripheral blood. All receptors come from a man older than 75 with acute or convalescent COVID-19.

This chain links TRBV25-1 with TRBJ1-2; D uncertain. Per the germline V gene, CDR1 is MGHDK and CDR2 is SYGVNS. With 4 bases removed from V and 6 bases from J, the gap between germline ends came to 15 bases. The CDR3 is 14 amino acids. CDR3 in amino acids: CASSVQTDEDGYTF. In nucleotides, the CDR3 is TGTGCCAGCAGTGTCCAGACCGATGAGGATGGCTACACCTTC.

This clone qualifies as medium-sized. In DNA, the CDR3 is TGTGCCAGCAGCTTGATAGGGGACATCAATCAGCCCCAGCATTTT. Its translation: CASSLIGDINQPQHF. The V and J genes are TRBV5-5 and TRBJ1-5, with D maybe TRBD1 (6 bases). The germline V gene has CDR1 SGHKS and CDR2 YYEKEE (reference sequence). The V gene lost 1 base and the J gene lost 3 bases, with 11 bases spanning the gap. This CDR3 is 15 amino acids long.

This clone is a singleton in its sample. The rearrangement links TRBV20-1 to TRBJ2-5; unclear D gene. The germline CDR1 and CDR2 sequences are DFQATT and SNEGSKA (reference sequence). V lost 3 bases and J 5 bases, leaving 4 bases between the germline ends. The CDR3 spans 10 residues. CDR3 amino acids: CSASTETQYF. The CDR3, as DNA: TGCAGTGCTAGCACTGAGACCCAGTACTTC.

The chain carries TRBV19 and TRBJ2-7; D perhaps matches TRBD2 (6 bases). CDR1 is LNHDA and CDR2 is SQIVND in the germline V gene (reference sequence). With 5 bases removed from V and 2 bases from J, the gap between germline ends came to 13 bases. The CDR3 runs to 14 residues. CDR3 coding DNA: TGTGCCAGTAGTCCGGGGACTCAAGCCTACGAGCAGTACTTC. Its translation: CASSPGTQAYEQYF.

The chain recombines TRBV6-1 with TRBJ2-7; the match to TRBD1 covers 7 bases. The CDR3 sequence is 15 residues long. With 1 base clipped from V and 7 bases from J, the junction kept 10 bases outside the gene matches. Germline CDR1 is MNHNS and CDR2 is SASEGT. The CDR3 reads CASSEEGTVLWEQYF. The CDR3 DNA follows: TGTGCCAGCAGTGAAGAGGGGACAGTCCTTTGGGAGCAGTACTTC.

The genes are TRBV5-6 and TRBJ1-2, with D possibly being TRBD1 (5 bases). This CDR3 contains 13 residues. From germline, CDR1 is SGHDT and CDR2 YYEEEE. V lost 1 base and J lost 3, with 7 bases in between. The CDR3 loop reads CASSLLGDYGYTF. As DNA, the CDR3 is TGTGCCAGCAGCTTGCTAGGGGACTATGGCTACACCTTC.

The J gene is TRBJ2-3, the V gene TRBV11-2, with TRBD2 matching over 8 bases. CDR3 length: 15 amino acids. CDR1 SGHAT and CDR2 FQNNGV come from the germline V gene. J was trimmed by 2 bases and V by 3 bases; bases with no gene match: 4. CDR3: CASSLRGASTDTQYF. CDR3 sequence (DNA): TGTGCCAGCAGCTTGCGGGGGGCGTCCACAGATACGCAGTATTTT.

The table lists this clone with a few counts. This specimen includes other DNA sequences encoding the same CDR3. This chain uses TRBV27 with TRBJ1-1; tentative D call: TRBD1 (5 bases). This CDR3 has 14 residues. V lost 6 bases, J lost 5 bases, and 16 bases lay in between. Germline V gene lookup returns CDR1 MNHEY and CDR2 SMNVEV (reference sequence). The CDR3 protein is CASSRGSRGTEAFF. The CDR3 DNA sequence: TGTGCCAGCAGCCGGGGGTCTCGAGGGACTGAAGCTTTCTTT.

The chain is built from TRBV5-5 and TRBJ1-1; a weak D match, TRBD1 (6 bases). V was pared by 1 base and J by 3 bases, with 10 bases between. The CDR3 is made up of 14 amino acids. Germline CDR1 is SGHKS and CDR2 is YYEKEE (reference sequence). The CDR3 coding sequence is TGTGCCAGCAGCTTGAGGGGGGGCCACACTGAAGCTTTCTTT. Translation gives CASSLRGGHTEAFF.

The DNA for the CDR3 is TGTGCCACCAGCAGAGGGACTAGCGGCCAAGAGACCCAGTACTTC. As protein: CATSRGTSGQETQYF. The chain couples TRBV15 to TRBJ2-5; TRBD2 matches 10 bases. This CDR3 is built from 15 residues. The germline gives CDR1 LNHNV, CDR2 YYDKDF (reference sequence). Trimming at V came to 1 base and at J to 1 base, leaving 0 bases not matched to a gene.

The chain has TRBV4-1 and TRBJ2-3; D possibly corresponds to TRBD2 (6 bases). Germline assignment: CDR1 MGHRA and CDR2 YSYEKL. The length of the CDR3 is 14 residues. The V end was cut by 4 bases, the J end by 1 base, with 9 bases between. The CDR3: CASSRPGGTDTQYF. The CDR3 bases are TGCGCCAGCAGCCGCCCGGGAGGCACAGATACGCAGTATTTT.

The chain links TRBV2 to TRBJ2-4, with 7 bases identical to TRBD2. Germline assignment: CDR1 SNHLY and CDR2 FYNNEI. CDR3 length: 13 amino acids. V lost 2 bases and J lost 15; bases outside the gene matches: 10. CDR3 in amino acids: CASSETERGPRYF. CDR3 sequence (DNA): TGTGCCAGCAGTGAAACGGAGCGGGGTCCCCGGTACTTC.

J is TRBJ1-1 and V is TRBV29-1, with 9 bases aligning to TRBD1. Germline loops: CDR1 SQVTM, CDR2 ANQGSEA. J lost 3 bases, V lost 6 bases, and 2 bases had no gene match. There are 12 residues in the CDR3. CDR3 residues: CSVGTGYTEAFF. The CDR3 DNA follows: TGCAGCGTCGGGACAGGGTACACTGAAGCTTTCTTT.

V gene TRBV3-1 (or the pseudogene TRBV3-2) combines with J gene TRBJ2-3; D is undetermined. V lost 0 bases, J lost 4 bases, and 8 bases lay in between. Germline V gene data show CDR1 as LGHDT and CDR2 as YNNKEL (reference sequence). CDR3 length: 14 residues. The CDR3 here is CASSQEGVSDTQYF. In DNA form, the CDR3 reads TGTGCCAGCAGCCAAGAAGGAGTTTCAGATACGCAGTATTTT.

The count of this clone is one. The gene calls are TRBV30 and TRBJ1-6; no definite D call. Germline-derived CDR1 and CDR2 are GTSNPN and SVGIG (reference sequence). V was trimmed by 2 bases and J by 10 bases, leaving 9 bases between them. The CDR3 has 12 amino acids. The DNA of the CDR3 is TGTGCCTGGAGTTCCCCCCAATCACCCCTCCACTTT. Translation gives CAWSSPQSPLHF.

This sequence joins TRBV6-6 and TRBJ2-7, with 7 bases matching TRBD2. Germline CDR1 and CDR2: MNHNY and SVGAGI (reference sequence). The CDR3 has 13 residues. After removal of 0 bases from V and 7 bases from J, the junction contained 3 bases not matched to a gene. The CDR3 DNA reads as TGTGCCAGCAGTTACTCGGGCGGGGGTGAGCAGTACTTC. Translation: CASSYSGGGEQYF.

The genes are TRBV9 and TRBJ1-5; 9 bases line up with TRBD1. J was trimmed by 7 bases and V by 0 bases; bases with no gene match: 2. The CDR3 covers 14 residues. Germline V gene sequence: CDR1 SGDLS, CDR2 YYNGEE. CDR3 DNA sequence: TGTGCCAGCAGCGTAGGACAGGGGGACCAGCCCCAGCATTTT. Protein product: CASSVGQGDQPQHF. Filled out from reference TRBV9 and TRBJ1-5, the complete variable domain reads DSGVTQTPKHLITATGQRVTLRCSPRSGDLSVYWYQQSLDQGLQFLIQYYNGEERAKGNILERFSAQQFPDLHSELNLSSLELGDSALYFCASSVGQGDQPQHFGDGTRLSIL.

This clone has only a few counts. The CDR3 DNA sequence: TGTGCCACCAGCAGAGACCTAAATCAGCCCCAGCATTTT. It yields the protein CATSRDLNQPQHF. The chain links TRBV15 to TRBJ1-5; the D is unclear. The CDR3 is made up of 13 amino acids. V lost 0 bases to trimming and J lost 4 bases, with 4 bases between them. Germline values: CDR1 LNHNV, CDR2 YYDKDF (reference sequence).

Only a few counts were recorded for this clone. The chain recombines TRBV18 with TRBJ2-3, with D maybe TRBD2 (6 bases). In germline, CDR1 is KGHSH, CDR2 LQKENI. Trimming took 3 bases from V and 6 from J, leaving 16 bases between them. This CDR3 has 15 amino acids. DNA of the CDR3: TGTGCCAGCTCACCCCCGGGACTCGGCCACGATACGCAGTATTTT. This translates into CASSPPGLGHDTQYF.

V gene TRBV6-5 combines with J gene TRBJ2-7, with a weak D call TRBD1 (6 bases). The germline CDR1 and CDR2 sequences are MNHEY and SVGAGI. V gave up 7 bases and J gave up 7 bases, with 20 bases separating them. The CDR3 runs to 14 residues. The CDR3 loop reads CASIREQGLGEQYF. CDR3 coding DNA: TGTGCCAGCATACGGGAACAGGGCCTCGGGGAGCAGTACTTC.